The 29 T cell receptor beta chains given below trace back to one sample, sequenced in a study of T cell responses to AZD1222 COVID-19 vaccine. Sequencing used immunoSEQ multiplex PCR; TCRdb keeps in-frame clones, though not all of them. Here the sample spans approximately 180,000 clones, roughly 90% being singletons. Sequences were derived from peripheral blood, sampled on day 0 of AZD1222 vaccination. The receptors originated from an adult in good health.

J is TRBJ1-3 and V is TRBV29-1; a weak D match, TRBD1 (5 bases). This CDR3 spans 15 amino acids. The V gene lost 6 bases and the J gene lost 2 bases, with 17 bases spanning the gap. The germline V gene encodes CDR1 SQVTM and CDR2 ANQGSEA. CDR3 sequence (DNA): TGCAGCGTCGCAATGACAGCGCGTACTGGAAACACCATATATTTT. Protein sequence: CSVAMTARTGNTIYF.

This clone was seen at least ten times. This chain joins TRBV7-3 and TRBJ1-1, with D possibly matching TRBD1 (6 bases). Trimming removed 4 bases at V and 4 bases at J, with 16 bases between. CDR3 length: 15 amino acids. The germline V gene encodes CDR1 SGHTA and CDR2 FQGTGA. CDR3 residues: CASSSRPGVGTEAFF. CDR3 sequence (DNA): TGTGCCAGCAGCTCCCGACCAGGGGTAGGCACTGAAGCTTTCTTT. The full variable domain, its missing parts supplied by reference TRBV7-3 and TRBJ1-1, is GAGVSQTPSNKVTEKGKYVELRCDPISGHTALYWYRQSLGQGPEFLIYFQGTGAADDSGLPNDRFFAVRPEGSVSTLKIQRTERGDSAVYLCASSSRPGVGTEAFFGQGTRLTVV.

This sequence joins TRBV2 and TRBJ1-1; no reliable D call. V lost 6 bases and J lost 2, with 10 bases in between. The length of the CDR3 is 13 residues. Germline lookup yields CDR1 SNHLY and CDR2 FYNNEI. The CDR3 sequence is CASRKEGNTEAFF. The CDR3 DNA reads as TGTGCCAGCAGAAAGGAGGGTAACACTGAAGCTTTCTTT. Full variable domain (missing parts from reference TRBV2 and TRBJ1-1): EPEVTQTPSHQVTQMGQEVILRCVPISNHLYFYWYRQILGQKVEFLVSFYNNEISEKSEIFDDQFSVERPDGSNFTLKIRSTKLEDSAMYFCASRKEGNTEAFFGQGTRLTVV.

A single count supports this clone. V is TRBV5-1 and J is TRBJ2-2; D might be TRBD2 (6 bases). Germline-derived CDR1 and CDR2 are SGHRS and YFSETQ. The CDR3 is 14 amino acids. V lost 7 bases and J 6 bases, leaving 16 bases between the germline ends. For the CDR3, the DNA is TGCGCCAGCCAGGGTATGGCGGGACCCGGGGAGCTGTTTTTT. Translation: CASQGMAGPGELFF.

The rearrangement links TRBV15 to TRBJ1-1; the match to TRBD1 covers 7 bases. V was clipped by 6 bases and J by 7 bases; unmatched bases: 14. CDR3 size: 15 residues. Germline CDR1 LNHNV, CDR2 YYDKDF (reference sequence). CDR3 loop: CATRDLKGGLREAFF. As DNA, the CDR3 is TGTGCCACCAGAGATCTCAAAGGGGGCCTACGTGAAGCTTTCTTT.

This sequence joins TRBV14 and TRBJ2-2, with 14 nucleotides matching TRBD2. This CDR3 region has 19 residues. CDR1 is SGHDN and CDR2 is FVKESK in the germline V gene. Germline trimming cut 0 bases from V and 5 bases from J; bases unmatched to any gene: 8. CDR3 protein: CASSQDPGLAGARTGELFF. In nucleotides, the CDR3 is TGTGCCAGCAGCCAAGACCCGGGACTAGCGGGAGCACGGACCGGGGAGCTGTTTTTT.

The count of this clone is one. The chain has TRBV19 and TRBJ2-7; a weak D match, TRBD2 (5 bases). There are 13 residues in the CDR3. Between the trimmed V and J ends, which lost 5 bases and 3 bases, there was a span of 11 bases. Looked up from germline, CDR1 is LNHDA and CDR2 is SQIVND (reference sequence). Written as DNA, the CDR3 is TGTGCCAGTAGTGTCGGGATTATCTACGAGCAGTACTTC. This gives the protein CASSVGIIYEQYF.

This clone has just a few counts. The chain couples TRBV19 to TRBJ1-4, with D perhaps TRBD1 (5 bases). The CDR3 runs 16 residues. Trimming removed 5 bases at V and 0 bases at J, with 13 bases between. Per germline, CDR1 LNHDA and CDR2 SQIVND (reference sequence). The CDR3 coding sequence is TGTGCCAGTAGTCTCGCCGACAGAGCAACTAATGAAAAACTGTTTTTT. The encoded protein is CASSLADRATNEKLFF.

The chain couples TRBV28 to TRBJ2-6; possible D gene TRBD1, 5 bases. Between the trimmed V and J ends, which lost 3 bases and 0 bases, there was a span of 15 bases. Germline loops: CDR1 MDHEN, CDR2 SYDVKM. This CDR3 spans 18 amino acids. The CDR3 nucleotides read TGTGCCAGCAGTTTGACAGTTTTGGGTTACTCTGGGGCCAACGTCCTGACTTTC. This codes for CASSLTVLGYSGANVLTF.

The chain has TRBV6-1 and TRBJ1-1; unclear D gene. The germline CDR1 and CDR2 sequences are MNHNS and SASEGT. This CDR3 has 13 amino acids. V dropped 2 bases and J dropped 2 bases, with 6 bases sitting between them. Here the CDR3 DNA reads TGTGCCAGCAGTGAATCCAGAAACACTGAAGCTTTCTTT. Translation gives CASSESRNTEAFF.

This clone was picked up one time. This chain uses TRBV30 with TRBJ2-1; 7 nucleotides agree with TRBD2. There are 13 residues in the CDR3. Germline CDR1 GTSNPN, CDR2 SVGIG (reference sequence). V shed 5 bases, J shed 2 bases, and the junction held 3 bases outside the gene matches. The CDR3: CAWGSGTYNEQFF. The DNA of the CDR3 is TGTGCCTGGGGAAGCGGGACCTACAATGAGCAGTTCTTC.

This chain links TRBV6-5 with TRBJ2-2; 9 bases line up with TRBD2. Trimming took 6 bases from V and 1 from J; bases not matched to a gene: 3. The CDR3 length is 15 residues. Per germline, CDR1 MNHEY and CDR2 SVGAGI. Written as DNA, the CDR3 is TGTGCCAGCAGCAGGACTAGCGAGAACACCGGGGAGCTGTTTTTT. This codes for CASSRTSENTGELFF.

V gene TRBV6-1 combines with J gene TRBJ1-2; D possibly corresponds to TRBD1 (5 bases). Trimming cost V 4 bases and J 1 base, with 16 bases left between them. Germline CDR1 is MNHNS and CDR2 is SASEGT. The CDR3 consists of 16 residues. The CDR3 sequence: CASSAYRGGLNYGYTF. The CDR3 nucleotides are TGTGCCAGCAGTGCATATCGGGGCGGCCTTAACTATGGCTACACCTTC.

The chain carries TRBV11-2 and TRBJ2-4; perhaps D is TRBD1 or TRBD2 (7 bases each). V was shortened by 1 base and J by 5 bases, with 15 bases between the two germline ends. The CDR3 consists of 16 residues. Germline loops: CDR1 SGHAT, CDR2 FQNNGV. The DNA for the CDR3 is TGTGCCAGCAGCTTAGGTGCAGGGGGGGGCCAAAACATTCAGTACTTC. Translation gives CASSLGAGGGQNIQYF.

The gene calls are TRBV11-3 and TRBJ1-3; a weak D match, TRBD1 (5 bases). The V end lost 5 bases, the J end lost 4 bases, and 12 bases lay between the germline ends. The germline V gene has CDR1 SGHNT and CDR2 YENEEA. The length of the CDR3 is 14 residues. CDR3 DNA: TGTGCCAGCAGCCCCGGCAGGGACGGAAACACCATATATTTT. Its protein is CASSPGRDGNTIYF.

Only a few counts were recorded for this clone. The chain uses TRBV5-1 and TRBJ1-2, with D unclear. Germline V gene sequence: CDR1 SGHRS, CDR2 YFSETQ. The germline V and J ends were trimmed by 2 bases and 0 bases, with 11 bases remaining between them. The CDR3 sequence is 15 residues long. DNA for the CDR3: TGCGCCAGCAGCTTCTTGGTCCAAGCTAACTATGGCTACACCTTC. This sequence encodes CASSFLVQANYGYTF. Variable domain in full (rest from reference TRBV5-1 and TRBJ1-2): KAGVTQTPRYLIKTRGQQVTLSCSPISGHRSVSWYQQTPGQGLQFLFEYFSETQRNKGNFPGRFSGRQFSNSRSEMNVSTLELGDSALYLCASSFLVQANYGYTFGSGTRLTVV.

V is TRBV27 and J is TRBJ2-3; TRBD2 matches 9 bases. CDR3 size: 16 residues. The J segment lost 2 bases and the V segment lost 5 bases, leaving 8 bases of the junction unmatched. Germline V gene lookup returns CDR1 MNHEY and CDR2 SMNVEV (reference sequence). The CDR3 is CASSPPLAGITDTQYF. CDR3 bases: TGTGCCAGCAGTCCACCGCTAGCGGGGATCACAGATACGCAGTATTTT.

CDR3 coding DNA: TGTGCCAGCAGGGAACTAGCGGGAGTTTTCGATGAGCAGTTCTTC. Its translation is CASRELAGVFDEQFF. This chain joins TRBV6-6 and TRBJ2-1; 11 nucleotides match TRBD2. Germline V gives CDR1 MNHNY, CDR2 SVGAGI (reference sequence). This CDR3 is built from 15 residues. Germline trimming cut 6 bases from V and 8 bases from J; bases unmatched to any gene: 9.

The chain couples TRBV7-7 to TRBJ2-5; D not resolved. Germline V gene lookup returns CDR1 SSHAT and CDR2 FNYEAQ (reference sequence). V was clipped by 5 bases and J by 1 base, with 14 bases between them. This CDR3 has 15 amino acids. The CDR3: CASSHDLGSQETQYF. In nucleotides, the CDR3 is TGTGCCAGCAGCCATGACCTGGGCAGCCAAGAGACCCAGTACTTC.

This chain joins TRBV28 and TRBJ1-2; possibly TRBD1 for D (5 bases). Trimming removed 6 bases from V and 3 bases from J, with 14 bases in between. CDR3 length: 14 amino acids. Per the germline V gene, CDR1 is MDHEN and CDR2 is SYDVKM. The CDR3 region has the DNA TGTGCCAGCAGCCCCGGGGGGAACCACTATGGCTACACCTTC. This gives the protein CASSPGGNHYGYTF.

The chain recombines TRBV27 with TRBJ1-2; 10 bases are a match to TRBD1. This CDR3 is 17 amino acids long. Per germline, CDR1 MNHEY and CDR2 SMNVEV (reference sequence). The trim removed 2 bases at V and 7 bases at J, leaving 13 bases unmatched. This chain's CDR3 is CASSLGADRGRLVGYTF. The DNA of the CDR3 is TGTGCCAGCAGTTTAGGGGCCGACAGGGGGCGCCTCGTTGGCTACACCTTC.

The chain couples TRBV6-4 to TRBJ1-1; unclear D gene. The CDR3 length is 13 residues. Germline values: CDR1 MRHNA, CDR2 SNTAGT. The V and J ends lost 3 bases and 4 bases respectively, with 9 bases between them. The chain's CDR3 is CASSELAGTEAFF. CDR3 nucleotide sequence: TGTGCCAGCAGTGAATTAGCGGGCACTGAAGCTTTCTTT.

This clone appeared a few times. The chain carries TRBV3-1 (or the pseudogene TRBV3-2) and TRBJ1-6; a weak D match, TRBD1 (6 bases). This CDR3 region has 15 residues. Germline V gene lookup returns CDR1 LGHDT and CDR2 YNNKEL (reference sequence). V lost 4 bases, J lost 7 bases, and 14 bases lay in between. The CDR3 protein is CASSPLRRGNSPLHF. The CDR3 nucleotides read TGTGCCAGCAGCCCCCTACGAAGGGGGAATTCACCCCTCCACTTT.

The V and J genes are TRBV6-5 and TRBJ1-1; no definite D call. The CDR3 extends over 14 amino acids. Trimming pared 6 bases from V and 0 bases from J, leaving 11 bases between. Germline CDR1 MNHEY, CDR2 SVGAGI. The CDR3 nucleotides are TGTGCCAGCAGCGGGCCAGCTATGAACACTGAAGCTTTCTTT. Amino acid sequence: CASSGPAMNTEAFF.

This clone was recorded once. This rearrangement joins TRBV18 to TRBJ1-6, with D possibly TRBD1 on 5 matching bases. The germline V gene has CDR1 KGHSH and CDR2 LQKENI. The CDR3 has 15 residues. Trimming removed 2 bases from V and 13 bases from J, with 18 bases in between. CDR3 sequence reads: CASSPNSGDGAPLHF. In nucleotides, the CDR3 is TGTGCCAGCTCACCAAATTCTGGGGATGGGGCGCCCCTCCACTTT. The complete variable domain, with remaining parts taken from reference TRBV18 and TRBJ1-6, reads NAGVMQNPRHLVRRRGQEARLRCSPMKGHSHVYWYRQLPEEGLKFMVYLQKENIIDESGMPKERFSAEFPKEGPSILRIQQVVRGDSAAYFCASSPNSGDGAPLHFGNGTRLTVT.

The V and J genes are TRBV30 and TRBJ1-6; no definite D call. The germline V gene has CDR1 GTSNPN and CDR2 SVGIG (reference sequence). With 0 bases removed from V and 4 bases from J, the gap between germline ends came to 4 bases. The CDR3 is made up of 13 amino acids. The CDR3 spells CAWSVTYNSPLHF. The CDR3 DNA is TGTGCCTGGAGTGTCACGTATAATTCACCCCTCCACTTT.

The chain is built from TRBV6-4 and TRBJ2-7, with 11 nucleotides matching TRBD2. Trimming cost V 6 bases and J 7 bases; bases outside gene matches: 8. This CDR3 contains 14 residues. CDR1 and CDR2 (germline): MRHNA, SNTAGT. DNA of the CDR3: TGTGCCAGCAGCCCGTTAGCGGGAGGGGTTGAGCAGTACTTC. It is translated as CASSPLAGGVEQYF.

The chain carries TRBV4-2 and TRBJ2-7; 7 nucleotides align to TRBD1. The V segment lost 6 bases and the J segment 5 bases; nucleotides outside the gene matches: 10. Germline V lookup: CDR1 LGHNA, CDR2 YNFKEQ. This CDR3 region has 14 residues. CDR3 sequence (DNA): TGTGCCAGCAGTCCCGGGACAGCTCCTAACGAGCAGTACTTC. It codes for CASSPGTAPNEQYF.

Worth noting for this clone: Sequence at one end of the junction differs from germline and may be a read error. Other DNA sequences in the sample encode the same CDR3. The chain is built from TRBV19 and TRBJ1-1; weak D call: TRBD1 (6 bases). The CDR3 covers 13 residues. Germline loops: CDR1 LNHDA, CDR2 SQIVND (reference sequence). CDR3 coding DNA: TGTGCGAGTAGTAATAAGGGGGACACTGAAGCTTTCTTT. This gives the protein CASSNKGDTEAFF.